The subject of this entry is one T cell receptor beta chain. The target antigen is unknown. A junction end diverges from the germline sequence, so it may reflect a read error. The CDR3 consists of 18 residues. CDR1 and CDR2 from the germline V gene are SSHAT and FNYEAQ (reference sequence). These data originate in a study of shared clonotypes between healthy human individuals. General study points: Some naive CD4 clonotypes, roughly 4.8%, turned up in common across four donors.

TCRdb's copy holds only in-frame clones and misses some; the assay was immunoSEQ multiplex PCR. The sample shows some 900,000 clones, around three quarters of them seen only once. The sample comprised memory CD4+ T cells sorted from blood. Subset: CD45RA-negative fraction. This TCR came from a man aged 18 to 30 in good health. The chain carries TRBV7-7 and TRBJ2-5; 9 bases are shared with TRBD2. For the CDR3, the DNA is TGTGCTAGCAGCTTAGGAGGGCTAGCGGGGAAGTACCAAGAGACCCAGTACTTC. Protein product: CASSLGGLAGKYQETQYF.